This TCR beta chain was retrieved from a study of metastatic and nonmetastatic thyroid tumors. Study-wide background: Comparison of repertoires was carried out across blood and tumor or nodule tissue from malignant and benign thyroid patients. The study, taken as a whole, reports: Benign nodules were reported to have significantly lower TCR beta diversity than malignant thyroid tumors, in blood and tumor.

The entire patient cohort was treatment-naive prior to thyroid surgery. Original data processing: Clinicopathological groups differed in CDR3, with these differences serving to build a distant-metastasis classifier for papillary thyroid cancer. TCRdb reanalyzed the PCR reads with MiXCR. TCRdb, not the original authors, processed these V and J calls. The profile shows 45,000 to 60,000 clones, 17% of them singletons. This clone was picked up many times. The antigen is undetermined. CDR1 DFQATT and CDR2 SNEGSKA come from the germline V gene (reference sequence). After removal of 0 bases from V and 5 bases from J, the junction contained 5 bases not matched to a gene. This CDR3 is 14 amino acids long.

The sequence derives from a female donor with papillary thyroid cancer or a benign thyroid nodule (not recorded which). Some clones in this sample may be carry-over from other donors' samples. Sequenced input: blood. The rearrangement joins TRBV20-1 to TRBJ2-7; 9 bases are a match to TRBD2. CDR3: CSARDPSGINEQYF. The DNA for the CDR3 is TGCAGTGCTAGAGATCCTAGCGGGATTAACGAGCAGTACTTC.